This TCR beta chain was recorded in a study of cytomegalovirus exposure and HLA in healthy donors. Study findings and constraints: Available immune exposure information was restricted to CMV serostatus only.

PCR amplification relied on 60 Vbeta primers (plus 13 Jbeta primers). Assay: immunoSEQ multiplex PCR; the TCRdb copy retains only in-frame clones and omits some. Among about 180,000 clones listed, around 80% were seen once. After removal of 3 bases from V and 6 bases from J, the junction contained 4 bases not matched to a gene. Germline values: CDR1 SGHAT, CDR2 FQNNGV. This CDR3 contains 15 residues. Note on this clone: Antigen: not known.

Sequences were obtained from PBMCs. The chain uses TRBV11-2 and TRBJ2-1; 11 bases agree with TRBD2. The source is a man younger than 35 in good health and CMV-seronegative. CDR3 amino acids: CASSFLAGGLNEQFF. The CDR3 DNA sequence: TGTGCCAGCAGCTTCCTAGCGGGGGGCCTCAATGAGCAGTTCTTC.